This T cell receptor beta chain was profiled in a study of response to subunit inactivated influenza vaccine. Via MiXCR, TCRdb re-called the RT-PCR reads, giving one row per CDR3 protein. Counted here are around 570,000 distinct CDR3 sequences, about 11% occurring once; the ten biggest clones make up about 11%. These records were also assigned to another study, of T cells expressing NK-cell markers. As reported in that work: In generating TCR beta cDNA, 5'RACE template switching with UMIs was used. Beta-chain profiling covered CD3+CD56+NKG2C+, CD3+CD56+NKG2C- and CD3+CD56-NKG2C+ sorted subsets. The CD3+CD56-NKG2C+ fraction of a handful of donors was also led by these clonotypes.

This specimen was PBMCs from blood, taken on the day of vaccination. This TCR came from a man aged 50 to 59 who received an inactivated influenza vaccine.

For the CDR3, the DNA is TGTGCCAGCAGCCCATCAGAAGCGGTCACAGATACGCAGTATTTT. Protein: CASSPSEAVTDTQYF. The genes are TRBV9 and TRBJ2-3, with D tentatively TRBD2 (5 bases). V was shortened by 4 bases and J by 2 bases, with 14 bases between the two germline ends. The CDR3 length is 15 residues. The germline V gene encodes CDR1 SGDLS and CDR2 YYNGEE.